This T cell receptor beta chain was recorded in a study of blood T cell repertoires in COVID-19. TCRdb keeps only in-frame clones here, not all; method: immunoSEQ multiplex PCR. Seen here are around 130,000 clones, roughly 79% observed once, and the top ten hold less than 14%. The germline V gene encodes CDR1 MNHEY and CDR2 SVGAGI. The CDR3 totals 13 residues. Trimming took 2 bases from V and 3 from J, leaving 5 bases between them. This receptor was identified in a human donor in a cohort sampled during active COVID-19. The V call is TRBV6-5, the J call TRBJ1-3, with D tentatively TRBD1 (5 bases). The sequenced sample consisted of peripheral blood. The CDR3 sequence is CASSYRGGNTIYF. The CDR3, as DNA: TGTGCCAGCAGTTACAGGGGTGGAAACACCATATATTTT.